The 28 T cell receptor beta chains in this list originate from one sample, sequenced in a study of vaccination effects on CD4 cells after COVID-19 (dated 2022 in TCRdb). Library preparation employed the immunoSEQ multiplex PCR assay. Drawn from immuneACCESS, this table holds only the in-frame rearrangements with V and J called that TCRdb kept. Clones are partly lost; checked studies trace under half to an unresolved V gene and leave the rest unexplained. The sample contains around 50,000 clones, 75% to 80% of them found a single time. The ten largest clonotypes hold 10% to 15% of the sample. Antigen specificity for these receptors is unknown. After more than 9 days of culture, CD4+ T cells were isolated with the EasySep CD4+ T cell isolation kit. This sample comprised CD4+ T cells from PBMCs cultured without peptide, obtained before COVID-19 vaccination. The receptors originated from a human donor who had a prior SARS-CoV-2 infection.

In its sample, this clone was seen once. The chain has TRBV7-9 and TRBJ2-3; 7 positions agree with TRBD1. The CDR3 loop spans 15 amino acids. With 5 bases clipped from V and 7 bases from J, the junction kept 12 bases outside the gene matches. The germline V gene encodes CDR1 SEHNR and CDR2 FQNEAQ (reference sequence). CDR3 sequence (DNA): TGTGCCAGCAGCCGCGACAGGGTTTGGGGGAATACGCAGTATTTT. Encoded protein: CASSRDRVWGNTQYF.

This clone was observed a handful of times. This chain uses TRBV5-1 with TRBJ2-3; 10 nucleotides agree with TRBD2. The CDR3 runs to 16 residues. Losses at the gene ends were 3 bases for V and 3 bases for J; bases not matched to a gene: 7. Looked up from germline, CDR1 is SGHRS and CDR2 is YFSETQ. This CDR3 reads CASSSASGSGTDTQYF. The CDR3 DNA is TGCGCCAGCAGCTCGGCTAGCGGGAGTGGAACAGATACGCAGTATTTT.

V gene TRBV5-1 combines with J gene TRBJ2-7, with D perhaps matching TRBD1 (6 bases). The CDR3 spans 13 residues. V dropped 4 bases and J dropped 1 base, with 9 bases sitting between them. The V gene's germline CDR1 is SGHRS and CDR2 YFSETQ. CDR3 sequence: CASSLGQSYEQYF. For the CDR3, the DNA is TGCGCCAGCAGCCTCGGACAGTCCTACGAGCAGTACTTC.

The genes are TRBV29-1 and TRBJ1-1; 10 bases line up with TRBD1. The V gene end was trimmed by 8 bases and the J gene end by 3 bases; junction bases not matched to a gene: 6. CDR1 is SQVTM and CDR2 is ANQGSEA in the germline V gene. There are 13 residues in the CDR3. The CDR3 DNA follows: TGCAGCATACGGGACAGGGGATACACTGAAGCTTTCTTT. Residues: CSIRDRGYTEAFF.

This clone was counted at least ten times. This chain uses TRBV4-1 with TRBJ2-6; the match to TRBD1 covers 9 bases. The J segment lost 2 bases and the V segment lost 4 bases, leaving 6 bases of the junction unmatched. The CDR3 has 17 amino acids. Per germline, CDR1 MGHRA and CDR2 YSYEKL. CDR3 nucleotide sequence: TGCGCCAGCAGCCTGAAGGGACAGGGCACTGGGGCCAACGTCCTGACTTTC. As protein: CASSLKGQGTGANVLTF.

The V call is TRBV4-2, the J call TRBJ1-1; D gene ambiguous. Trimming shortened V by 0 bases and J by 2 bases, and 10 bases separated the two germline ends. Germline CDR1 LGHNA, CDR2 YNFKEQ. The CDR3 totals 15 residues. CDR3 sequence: CASSQDMWVNTEAFF. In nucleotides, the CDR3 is TGTGCCAGCAGCCAAGACATGTGGGTAAACACTGAAGCTTTCTTT.

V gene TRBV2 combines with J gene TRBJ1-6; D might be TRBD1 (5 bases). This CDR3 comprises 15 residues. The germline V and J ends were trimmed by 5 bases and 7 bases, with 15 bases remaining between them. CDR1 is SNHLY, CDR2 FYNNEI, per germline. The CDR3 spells CASSLNRIGNSPLHF. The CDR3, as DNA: TGTGCCAGCAGTCTAAACAGGATAGGGAATTCACCCCTCCACTTT.

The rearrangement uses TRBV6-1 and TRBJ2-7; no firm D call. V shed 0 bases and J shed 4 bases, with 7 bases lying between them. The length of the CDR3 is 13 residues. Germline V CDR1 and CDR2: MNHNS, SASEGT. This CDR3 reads CASSEAPSYEQYF. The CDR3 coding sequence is TGTGCCAGCAGTGAAGCCCCCTCATACGAGCAGTACTTC.

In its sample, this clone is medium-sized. The CDR3 coding sequence is TGCAGCGCACTAGTAGGTCAGGGGGGCTATGGCTACACCTTC. This codes for CSALVGQGGYGYTF. V usage is TRBV29-1 and J usage is TRBJ1-2; 7 bases line up with TRBD1. The length of the CDR3 is 14 residues. V was clipped by 7 bases and J by 4 bases; unmatched bases: 12. Per the germline V gene, CDR1 is SQVTM and CDR2 is ANQGSEA.

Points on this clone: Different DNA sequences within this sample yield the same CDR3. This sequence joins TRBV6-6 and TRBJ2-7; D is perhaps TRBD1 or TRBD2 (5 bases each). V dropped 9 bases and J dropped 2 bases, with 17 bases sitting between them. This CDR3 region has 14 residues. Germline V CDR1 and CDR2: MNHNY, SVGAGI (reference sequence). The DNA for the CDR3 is TGTGCCAGTAGCTCGAATTGGGGACCCTACGAGCAGTACTTC. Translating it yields CASSSNWGPYEQYF.

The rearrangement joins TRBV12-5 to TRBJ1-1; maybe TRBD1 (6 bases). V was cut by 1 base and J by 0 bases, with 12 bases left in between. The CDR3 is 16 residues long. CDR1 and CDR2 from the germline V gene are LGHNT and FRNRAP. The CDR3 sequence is CASGLGTVFMNTEAFF. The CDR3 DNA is TGTGCTAGTGGTTTGGGGACAGTTTTCATGAACACTGAAGCTTTCTTT.

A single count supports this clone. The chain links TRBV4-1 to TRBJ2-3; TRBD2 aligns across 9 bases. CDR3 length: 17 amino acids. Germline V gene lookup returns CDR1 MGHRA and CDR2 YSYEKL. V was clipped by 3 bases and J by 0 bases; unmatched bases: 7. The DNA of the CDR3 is TGCGCCAGCAGCCACAAATTACTAGCGGGTAGCACAGATACGCAGTATTTT. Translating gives CASSHKLLAGSTDTQYF.

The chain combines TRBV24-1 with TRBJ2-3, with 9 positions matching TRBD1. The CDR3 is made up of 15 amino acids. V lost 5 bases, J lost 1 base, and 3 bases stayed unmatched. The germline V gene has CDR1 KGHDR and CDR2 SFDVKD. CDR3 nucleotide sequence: TGTGCCACCAGTGCCGGACAGGGGCGCACAGATACGCAGTATTTT. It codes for CATSAGQGRTDTQYF.

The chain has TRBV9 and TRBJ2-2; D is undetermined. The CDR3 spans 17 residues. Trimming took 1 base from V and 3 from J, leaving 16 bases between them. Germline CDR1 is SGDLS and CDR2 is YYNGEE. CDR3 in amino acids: CASSVFASPGYTGELFF. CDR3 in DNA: TGTGCCAGCAGCGTATTTGCCAGCCCCGGGTACACCGGGGAGCTGTTTTTT.

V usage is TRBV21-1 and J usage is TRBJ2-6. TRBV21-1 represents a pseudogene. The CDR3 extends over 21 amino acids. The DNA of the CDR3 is TGTGCCAGCAGCGCACATCGGGGCCCCCTTTATGTAAGCTCTGGGGCCAACGTCCTGACTTTC. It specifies CASSAHRGPLYVSSGANVLTF.

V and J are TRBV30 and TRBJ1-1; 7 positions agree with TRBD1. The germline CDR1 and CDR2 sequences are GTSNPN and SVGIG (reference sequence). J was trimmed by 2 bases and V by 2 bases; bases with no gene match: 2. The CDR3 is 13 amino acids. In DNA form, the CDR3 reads TGTGCCTGGAGTAGGGACAGTAACACTGAAGCTTTCTTT. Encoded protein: CAWSRDSNTEAFF.

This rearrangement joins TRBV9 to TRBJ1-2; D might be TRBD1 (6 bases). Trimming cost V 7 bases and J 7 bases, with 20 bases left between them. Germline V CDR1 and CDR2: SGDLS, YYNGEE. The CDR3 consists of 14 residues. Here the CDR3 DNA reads TGTGCCAGCGGGGGCACCACCGGGCCCCTTGGCTACACCTTC. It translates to CASGGTTGPLGYTF.

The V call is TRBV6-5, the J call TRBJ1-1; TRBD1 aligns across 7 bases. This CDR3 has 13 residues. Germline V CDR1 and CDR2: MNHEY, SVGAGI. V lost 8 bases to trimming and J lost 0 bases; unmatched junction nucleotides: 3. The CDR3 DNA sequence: TGTGCCAGCTGGGACAGACTGAACACTGAAGCTTTCTTT. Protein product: CASWDRLNTEAFF.

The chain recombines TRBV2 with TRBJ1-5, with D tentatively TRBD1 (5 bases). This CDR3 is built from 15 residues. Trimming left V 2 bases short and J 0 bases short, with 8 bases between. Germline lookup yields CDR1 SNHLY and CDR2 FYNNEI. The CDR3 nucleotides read TGTGCCAGCAGTGAAAGGGGTGGTAGCAATCAGCCCCAGCATTTT. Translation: CASSERGGSNQPQHF.

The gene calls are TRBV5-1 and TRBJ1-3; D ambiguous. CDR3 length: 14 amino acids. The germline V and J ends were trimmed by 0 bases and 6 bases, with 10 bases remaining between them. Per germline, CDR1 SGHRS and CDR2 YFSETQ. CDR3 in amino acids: CASSLGQPANTIYF. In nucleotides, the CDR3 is TGCGCCAGCAGCTTGGGTCAGCCGGCAAACACCATATATTTT.

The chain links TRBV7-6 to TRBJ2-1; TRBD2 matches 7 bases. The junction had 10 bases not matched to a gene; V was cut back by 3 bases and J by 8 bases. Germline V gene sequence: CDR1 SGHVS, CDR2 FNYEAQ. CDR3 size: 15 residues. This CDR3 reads CASSLLAGVLDEQFF. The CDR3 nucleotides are TGTGCCAGCAGCTTGCTTGCGGGAGTCCTGGATGAGCAGTTCTTC. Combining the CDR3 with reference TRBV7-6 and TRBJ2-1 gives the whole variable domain GAGVSQSPRYKVTKRGQDVALRCDPISGHVSLYWYRQALGQGPEFLTYFNYEAQQDKSGLPNDRFSAERPEGSISTLTIQRTEQRDSAMYRCASSLLAGVLDEQFFGPGTRLTVL.

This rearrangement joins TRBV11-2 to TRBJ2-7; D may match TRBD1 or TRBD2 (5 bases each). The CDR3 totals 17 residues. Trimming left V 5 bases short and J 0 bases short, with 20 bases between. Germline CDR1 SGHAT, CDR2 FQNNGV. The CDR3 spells CASSRIPGPKSSYEQYF. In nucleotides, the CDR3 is TGTGCCAGCAGCCGTATCCCGGGACCGAAAAGCTCCTACGAGCAGTACTTC.

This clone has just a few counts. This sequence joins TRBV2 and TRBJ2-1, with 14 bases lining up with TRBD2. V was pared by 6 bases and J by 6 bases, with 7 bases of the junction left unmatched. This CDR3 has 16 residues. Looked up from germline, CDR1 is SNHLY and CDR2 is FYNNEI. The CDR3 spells CASRGLAGVLVNEQFF. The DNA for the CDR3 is TGTGCCAGCAGGGGACTAGCGGGAGTGTTGGTCAATGAGCAGTTCTTC.

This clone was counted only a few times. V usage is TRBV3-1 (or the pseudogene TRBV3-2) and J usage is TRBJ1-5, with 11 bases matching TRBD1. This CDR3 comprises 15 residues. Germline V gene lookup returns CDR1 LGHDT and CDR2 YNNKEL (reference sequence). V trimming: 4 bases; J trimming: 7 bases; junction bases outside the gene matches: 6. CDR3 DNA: TGTGCCAGCAGCCGGGGACAGGGGGATGGACAGCCCCAGCATTTT. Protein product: CASSRGQGDGQPQHF.

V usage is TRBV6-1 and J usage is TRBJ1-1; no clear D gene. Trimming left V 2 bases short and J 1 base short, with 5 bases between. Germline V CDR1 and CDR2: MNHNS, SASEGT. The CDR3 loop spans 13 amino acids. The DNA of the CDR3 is TGTGCCAGCAGTGAAAGGGAGAACACTGAAGCTTTCTTT. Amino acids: CASSERENTEAFF.

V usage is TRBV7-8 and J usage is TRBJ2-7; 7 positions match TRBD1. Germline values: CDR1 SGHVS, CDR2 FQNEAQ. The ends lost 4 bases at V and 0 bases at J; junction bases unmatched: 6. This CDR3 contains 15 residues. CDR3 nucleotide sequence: TGTGCCAGCAGCTCGGGCAGGGGGAGCTCCTACGAGCAGTACTTC. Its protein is CASSSGRGSSYEQYF.

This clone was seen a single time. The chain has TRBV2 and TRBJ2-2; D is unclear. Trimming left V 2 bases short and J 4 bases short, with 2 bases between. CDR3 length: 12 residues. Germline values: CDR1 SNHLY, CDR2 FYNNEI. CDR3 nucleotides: TGTGCCAGCAGTGAACGCACCGGGGAGCTGTTTTTT. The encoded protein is CASSERTGELFF.

CDR3 coding DNA: TGTGCCAGCAGCCCTAGCGGAACCTCCTACGAGCAGTACTTC. Its translation: CASSPSGTSYEQYF. The rearrangement uses TRBV7-3 and TRBJ2-7; 7 bases match TRBD2. The junction had 4 bases not matched to a gene; V was cut back by 5 bases and J by 0 bases. Germline loops: CDR1 SGHTA, CDR2 FQGTGA. The CDR3 has 14 amino acids.